One and the same sample provided the 23 T cell receptor beta chains below, sequenced in a study of siplizumab effects on memory and regulatory T cells. Produced via immunoSEQ multiplex PCR; TCRdb's table is partial and in-frame only. The sample includes about 82,000 clones, over 80% of them seen just once. The sequenced material came from Tregs sorted from blood. The source of these receptors is a human donor in good health.

V is TRBV18 and J is TRBJ1-2; perhaps TRBD1 as D (6 bases). CDR3 length: 12 amino acids. CDR1 KGHSH and CDR2 LQKENI come from the germline V gene. The V end was cut by 5 bases, the J end by 7 bases, with 11 bases between. CDR3 DNA: TGTGCCAGCTCAGCCTACAGGGCTGGCTACACCTTC. Its translation: CASSAYRAGYTF.

V is TRBV18 and J is TRBJ1-6, with D possibly TRBD1 on 5 matching bases. Germline V CDR1 and CDR2: KGHSH, LQKENI. Trimming took off 7 bases at V and 10 bases at J, with 14 bases between the two ends. The CDR3 runs to 13 residues. CDR3 amino acids: CASYRDEGSPLHF. As DNA, the CDR3 is TGTGCCAGCTACCGGGACGAGGGATCACCCCTCCACTTT.

The J gene is TRBJ1-4, the V gene TRBV11-2, with D unresolved. The V gene lost 2 bases and the J gene lost 0 bases, with 1 base spanning the gap. This CDR3 contains 13 residues. Germline V gene lookup returns CDR1 SGHAT and CDR2 FQNNGV. Here the CDR3 DNA reads TGTGCCAGCAGCTTATCAACTAATGAAAAACTGTTTTTT. Translated: CASSLSTNEKLFF.

V gene TRBV7-9 combines with J gene TRBJ1-1; D gene ambiguous. Germline V lookup: CDR1 SEHNR, CDR2 FQNEAQ (reference sequence). The CDR3 totals 14 residues. V was trimmed by 1 base and J by 5 bases, leaving 11 bases between them. Here the CDR3 reads CASSLEAGMTEAFF. Here the CDR3 DNA reads TGTGCCAGCAGCTTAGAGGCTGGTATGACTGAAGCTTTCTTT.

The chain links TRBV6-6 to TRBJ2-7; possibly TRBD1 for D (6 bases). CDR1 is MNHNY, CDR2 SVGAGI, per germline (reference sequence). The CDR3 is made up of 13 amino acids. Trimming removed 5 bases from V and 4 bases from J, with 12 bases in between. The CDR3 loop reads CASSPGHGYEQYF. The DNA of the CDR3 is TGTGCCAGCAGTCCGGGACACGGATACGAGCAGTACTTC.

The J gene is TRBJ2-3, the V gene TRBV19, with a possible D match to TRBD1 (5 bases). The V end was cut by 3 bases, the J end by 3 bases, with 13 bases between. The CDR3 sequence is 15 residues long. Germline assignment: CDR1 LNHDA and CDR2 SQIVND (reference sequence). In DNA form, the CDR3 reads TGTGCCAGTAGTATGAGGCCAGGGATTACAGATACGCAGTATTTT. It encodes CASSMRPGITDTQYF.

V is TRBV6-4 and J is TRBJ1-6; perhaps TRBD1 as D (5 bases). V shed 3 bases and J shed 10 bases, with 13 bases lying between them. The CDR3 has 14 amino acids. Germline assignment: CDR1 MRHNA and CDR2 SNTAGT. Written as DNA, the CDR3 is TGTGCCAGCAGTGATGGAGGGGTCGGGTCACCCCTCCACTTT. This translates into CASSDGGVGSPLHF.

The chain is built from TRBV27 and TRBJ2-2; D may be TRBD1 (6 bases). Germline V CDR1 and CDR2: MNHEY, SMNVEV (reference sequence). V was pared by 4 bases and J by 4 bases, with 16 bases between. The CDR3 extends over 16 amino acids. The CDR3 DNA reads TGTGCCAGCAGTTCGAGATGGGGGCCGGTCACCGGGGAGCTGTTTTTT. Its protein is CASSSRWGPVTGELFF.

V is TRBV10-3 and J is TRBJ1-2; D not certain. CDR3 length: 13 residues. The V gene's germline CDR1 is ENHRY and CDR2 SYGVKD. V dropped 5 bases and J dropped 8 bases, with 15 bases sitting between them. In DNA form, the CDR3 reads TGTGCCATCAGTTCTCAAGGGAGTCGGGGCTACACCTTC. This gives the protein CAISSQGSRGYTF.

J is TRBJ1-4 and V is TRBV5-1; D unresolved. Germline V gives CDR1 SGHRS, CDR2 YFSETQ. This CDR3 has 13 amino acids. Trimming took off 1 base at V and 4 bases at J, with 5 bases between the two ends. CDR3 protein: CASSLLGNEKLFF. DNA of the CDR3: TGCGCCAGCAGCTTGTTGGGTAATGAAAAACTGTTTTTT.

This chain connects TRBV6-6 to TRBJ1-5; weak D call: TRBD1 (6 bases). Germline V CDR1 and CDR2: MNHNY, SVGAGI (reference sequence). V gave up 2 bases and J gave up 6 bases, with 14 bases separating them. The CDR3 length is 15 residues. CDR3 DNA sequence: TGTGCCAGCAGTTACGGGGGGCAGGGAGGTCAGCCCCAGCATTTT. Its protein product is CASSYGGQGGQPQHF.

V and J are TRBV6-5 and TRBJ2-1; 9 bases are shared with TRBD2. The junction had 5 bases not matched to a gene; V was cut back by 8 bases and J by 6 bases. The germline CDR1 and CDR2 sequences are MNHEY and SVGAGI. There are 13 residues in the CDR3. The CDR3 DNA follows: TGTGCCAGCGTCAAGCGGGGGGTCAATGAGCAGTTCTTC. It encodes CASVKRGVNEQFF.

The chain combines TRBV21-1 with TRBJ1-3. TRBV21-1 is marked as a pseudogene. The CDR3 has 11 amino acids. The CDR3 reads CASSHWDTIYF. The CDR3 DNA is TGTGCCAGCAGCCATTGGGACACCATATATTTT.

The rearrangement links TRBV28 to TRBJ1-1, with D maybe TRBD1 (6 bases). The CDR3 totals 13 residues. V lost 5 bases and J lost 6, with 13 bases in between. Germline lookup yields CDR1 MDHEN and CDR2 SYDVKM. The CDR3 region has the DNA TGTGCCAGCAGTCCCCACAGGGTTGCTGAAGCTTTCTTT. Amino acid sequence: CASSPHRVAEAFF.

The chain carries TRBV18 and TRBJ1-4, with 9 positions matching TRBD1. This CDR3 spans 15 amino acids. Looked up from germline, CDR1 is KGHSH and CDR2 is LQKENI. The V and J ends lost 6 bases and 5 bases, in that order; junction bases with no gene match: 7. CDR3 protein: CASSPRQGGNEKLFF. The CDR3 DNA sequence: TGTGCCAGCTCCCCGCGACAGGGGGGGAATGAAAAACTGTTTTTT.

The chain couples TRBV7-9 to TRBJ1-5, with 8 bases identical to TRBD1. V lost 3 bases, J lost 6 bases, and 7 bases stayed unmatched. There are 15 residues in the CDR3. Germline CDR1 is SEHNR and CDR2 is FQNEAQ (reference sequence). DNA for the CDR3: TGTGCCAGCAGCTTGGTCAGGGGGCAGGGTCAGCCCCAGCATTTT. Translation gives CASSLVRGQGQPQHF.

This clone was observed once. The CDR3 loop is CASSPTGGADSPLHF. CDR3 bases: TGTGCCAGCTCACCGACCGGGGGAGCAGATTCACCCCTCCACTTT. This rearrangement joins TRBV18 to TRBJ1-6; maybe TRBD1 (5 bases). V was clipped by 3 bases and J by 8 bases, with 14 bases between them. The CDR3 is made up of 15 amino acids. Germline CDR1 and CDR2: KGHSH and LQKENI.

The chain links TRBV7-9 to TRBJ2-2, with 8 bases lining up with TRBD1. The V and J ends lost 8 bases and 3 bases, in that order; junction bases with no gene match: 5. The V gene's germline CDR1 is SEHNR and CDR2 FQNEAQ (reference sequence). This CDR3 has 14 amino acids. This CDR3 is CASQQGAYTGELFF. The CDR3 nucleotides read TGTGCCAGCCAGCAGGGGGCTTACACCGGGGAGCTGTTTTTT.

The chain recombines TRBV15 with TRBJ1-1; 10 positions agree with TRBD1. Trimming cost V 1 base and J 4 bases; bases outside gene matches: 3. This CDR3 comprises 15 residues. CDR1 and CDR2 (germline): LNHNV, YYDKDF (reference sequence). CDR3 coding DNA: TGTGCCACCAGCAGAGGTGGGACAGGGGTCACTGAAGCTTTCTTT. It codes for CATSRGGTGVTEAFF. Drawing the rest from reference TRBV15 and TRBJ1-1, the complete variable domain is DAMVIQNPRYQVTQFGKPVTLSCSQTLNHNVMYWYQQKSSQAPKLLFHYYDKDFNNEADTPDNFQSRRPNTSFCFLDIRSPGLGDTAMYLCATSRGGTGVTEAFFGQGTRLTVV.

The rearrangement joins TRBV10-3 to TRBJ2-7, with TRBD1 as a possible D gene (6 bases). Trimming shortened V by 5 bases and J by 2 bases, and 19 bases separated the two germline ends. The germline V gene has CDR1 ENHRY and CDR2 SYGVKD. The CDR3 spans 16 residues. The CDR3 protein is CAISPNPGQPAYEQYF. Written as DNA, the CDR3 is TGTGCCATCAGTCCTAACCCGGGACAACCGGCCTACGAGCAGTACTTC.

The chain combines TRBV23-1 with TRBJ2-2; D remains ambiguous. TRBV23-1 has ORF status, its function being uncertain. V lost 4 bases, J lost 0 bases, and 15 bases lay in between. The CDR3 has 17 amino acids. Written as DNA, the CDR3 is TGCGCCAGCAGTCTCCCGGGCCCCGACCCGAACACCGGGGAGCTGTTTTTT. It specifies CASSLPGPDPNTGELFF.

This clone was seen ten or more times. The chain joins TRBV7-2 to TRBJ2-6; D is unclear. The CDR3 is made up of 16 amino acids. The germline CDR1 and CDR2 sequences are SGHTA and FQGNSA. Between the trimmed V and J ends, which lost 2 bases and 0 bases, there was a span of 8 bases. The DNA of the CDR3 is TGTGCCAGCAGCTTACGGGTAATCTCTGGGGCCAACGTCCTGACTTTC. This translates into CASSLRVISGANVLTF.

V gene TRBV5-4 combines with J gene TRBJ2-2; 7 bases are a match to TRBD1. V dropped 4 bases and J dropped 5; count of bases not matched to a gene: 11. Germline V gene sequence: CDR1 SGHNT, CDR2 YYREEE (reference sequence). The CDR3 length is 16 residues. The CDR3 nucleotides read TGTGCCAGCAGCCCAGAAGTGACAGGGCTGACCGGGGAGCTGTTTTTT. Its protein product is CASSPEVTGLTGELFF.